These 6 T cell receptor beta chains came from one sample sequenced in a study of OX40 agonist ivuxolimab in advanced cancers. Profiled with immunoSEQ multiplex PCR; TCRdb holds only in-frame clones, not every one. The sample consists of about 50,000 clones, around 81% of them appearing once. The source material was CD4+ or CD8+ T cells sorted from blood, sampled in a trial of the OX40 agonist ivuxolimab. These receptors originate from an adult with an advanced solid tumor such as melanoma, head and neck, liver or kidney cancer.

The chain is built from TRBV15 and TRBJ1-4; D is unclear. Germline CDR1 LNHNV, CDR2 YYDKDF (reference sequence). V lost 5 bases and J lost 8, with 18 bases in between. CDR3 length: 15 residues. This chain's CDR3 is CATSPQDGLKEKLFF. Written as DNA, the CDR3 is TGTGCCACCAGCCCCCAGGACGGCCTAAAAGAAAAACTGTTTTTT.

The CDR3 bases are TGTGCCAGCAGCTTATTCCGGGACACGGGAGAGCAGTACTTC. Translation: CASSLFRDTGEQYF. The rearrangement uses TRBV7-8 and TRBJ2-7, with a tentative D call TRBD1 (6 bases). From germline, CDR1 is SGHVS and CDR2 FQNEAQ. The CDR3 is made up of 14 amino acids. V lost 2 bases, J lost 7 bases, and 15 bases lay in between. Full variable domain (missing parts from reference TRBV7-8 and TRBJ2-7): GAGVSQSPRYKVAKRGQDVALRCDPISGHVSLFWYQQALGQGPEFLTYFQNEAQLDKSGLPSDRFFAERPEGSVSTLKIQRTQQEDSAVYLCASSLFRDTGEQYFGPGTRLTVT.

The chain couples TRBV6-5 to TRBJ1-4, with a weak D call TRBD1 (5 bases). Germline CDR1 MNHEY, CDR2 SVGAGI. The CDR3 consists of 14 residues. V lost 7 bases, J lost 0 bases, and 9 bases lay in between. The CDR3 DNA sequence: TGTGCCAGCATAGGGGAAACAACTAATGAAAAACTGTTTTTT. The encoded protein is CASIGETTNEKLFF.

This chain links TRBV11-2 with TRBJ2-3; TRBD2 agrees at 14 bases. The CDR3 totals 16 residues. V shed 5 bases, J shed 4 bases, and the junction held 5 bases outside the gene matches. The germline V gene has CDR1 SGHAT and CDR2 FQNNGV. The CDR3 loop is CASSKGLAGAPDTQYF. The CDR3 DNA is TGTGCCAGCAGCAAGGGACTAGCGGGAGCTCCAGATACGCAGTATTTT.

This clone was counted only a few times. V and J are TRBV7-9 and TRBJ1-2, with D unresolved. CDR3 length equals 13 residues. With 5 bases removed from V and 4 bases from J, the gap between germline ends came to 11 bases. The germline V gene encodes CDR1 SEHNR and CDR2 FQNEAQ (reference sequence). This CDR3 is CASSHGEGYGYTF. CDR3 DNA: TGTGCCAGCAGCCACGGGGAAGGCTATGGCTACACCTTC.

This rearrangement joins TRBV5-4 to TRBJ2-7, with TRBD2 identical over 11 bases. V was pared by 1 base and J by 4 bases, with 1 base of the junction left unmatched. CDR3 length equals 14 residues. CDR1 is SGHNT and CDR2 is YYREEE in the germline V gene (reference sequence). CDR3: CASSLTSGSYEQYF. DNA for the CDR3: TGTGCCAGCAGCTTGACTAGCGGGAGTTACGAGCAGTACTTC.